The entry that follows covers one T cell receptor beta chain sequence. The data were obtained in a study of T cell changes during pregnancy in multiple sclerosis. The germline V gene encodes CDR1 MNHEY and CDR2 SVGAGI. V lost 8 bases, J lost 0 bases, and 5 bases lay in between. This CDR3 is built from 12 residues. Sequencing was performed with immunoSEQ multiplex PCR; in TCRdb, only in-frame clones are kept and a portion is missing. The data contain roughly 69,000 clones, approximately 91% of them singletons. The V call is TRBV6-5, the J call TRBJ1-3; D ambiguous. This sample comprised peripheral blood, obtained in the second trimester of pregnancy. The TCR sequence derives from a female donor with multiple sclerosis, enrolled in a pregnancy study. For the CDR3, the DNA is TGTGCCAGCCGGGGCTCTGGAAACACCATATATTTT. It is translated as CASRGSGNTIYF.